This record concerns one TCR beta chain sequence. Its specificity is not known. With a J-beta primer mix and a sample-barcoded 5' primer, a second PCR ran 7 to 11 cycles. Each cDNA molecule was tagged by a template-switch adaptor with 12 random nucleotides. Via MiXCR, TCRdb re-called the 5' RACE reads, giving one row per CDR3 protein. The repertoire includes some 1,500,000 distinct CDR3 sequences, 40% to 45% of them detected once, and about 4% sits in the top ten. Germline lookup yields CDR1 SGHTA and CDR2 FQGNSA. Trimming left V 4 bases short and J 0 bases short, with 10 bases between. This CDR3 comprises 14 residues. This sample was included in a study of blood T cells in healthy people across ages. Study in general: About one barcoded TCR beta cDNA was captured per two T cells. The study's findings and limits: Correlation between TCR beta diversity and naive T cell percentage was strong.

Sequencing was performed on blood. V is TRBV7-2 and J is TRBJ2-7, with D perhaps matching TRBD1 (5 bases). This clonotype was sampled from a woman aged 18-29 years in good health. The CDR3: CASSSDRHSYEQYF. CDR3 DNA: TGTGCCAGCAGCTCTGACAGACACTCCTACGAGCAGTACTTC. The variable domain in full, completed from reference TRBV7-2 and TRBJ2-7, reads GAGVSQSPSNKVTEKGKDVELRCDPISGHTALYWYRQSLGQGLEFLIYFQGNSAPDKSGLPSDRFSAERTGGSVSTLTIQRTQQEDSAVYLCASSSDRHSYEQYFGPGTRLTVT.